One and the same sample provided the 8 T cell receptor beta chains below, sequenced in a study of shared clonotypes between healthy human individuals. The data were produced by immunoSEQ multiplex PCR, yet TCRdb's version contains in-frame clones alone and is incomplete. Here the sample spans around 1 million clones, approximately 76% being singletons. Sequencing was performed on memory CD4+ T cells sorted from blood. The subset: CD45RA-negative fraction. The origin of the receptors is a man aged 18 to 30 in good health.

This sequence joins TRBV5-1 and TRBJ1-1; D gene unclear. The CDR3 covers 14 residues. CDR1 is SGHRS, CDR2 YFSETQ, per germline. V lost 0 bases, J lost 7 bases, and 13 bases lay in between. The CDR3 coding sequence is TGCGCCAGCAGCTTGGAGAGGGCGGACGGTGAAGCTTTCTTT. Amino acid sequence: CASSLERADGEAFF.

This clone was seen a few times. This chain uses TRBV27 with TRBJ2-3; D possibly matches TRBD1 or TRBD2 (5 bases each). There are 14 residues in the CDR3. Germline V gene lookup returns CDR1 MNHEY and CDR2 SMNVEV (reference sequence). Trimming left V 3 bases short and J 1 base short, with 8 bases between. The CDR3: CASSFGARTDTQYF. DNA for the CDR3: TGTGCCAGCAGTTTCGGGGCCCGCACAGATACGCAGTATTTT.

The rearrangement uses TRBV11-1 and TRBJ2-1; no clear D. The CDR3 extends over 12 amino acids. Trimming stripped 3 bases from V and 4 bases from J, with 4 bases between. Germline CDR1 SGHAT, CDR2 FQDESV (reference sequence). CDR3 in DNA: TGTGCCAGCAGCTTCAAATACAATGAGCAGTTCTTC. The encoded protein is CASSFKYNEQFF. The full variable domain, completed using reference TRBV11-1 and TRBJ2-1, is EAEVAQSPRYKITEKSQAVAFWCDPISGHATLYWYRQILGQGPELLVQFQDESVVDDSQLPKDRFSAERLKGVDSTLKIQPAELGDSAMYLCASSFKYNEQFFGPGTRLTVL.

This clone was seen once. CDR3 DNA: TGTGCCAGCAGTGTTTTCGGGGCGAGGACAAGGGACACCGGGGAGCTGTTTTTT. Translated, it gives CASSVFGARTRDTGELFF. The V and J genes are TRBV25-1 and TRBJ2-2, with D possibly being TRBD1 or TRBD2 (5 bases each). CDR3 length: 18 residues. Germline assignment: CDR1 MGHDK and CDR2 SYGVNS. Trimming removed 4 bases from V and 3 bases from J, with 21 bases in between.

This clone was detected only once. The chain links TRBV20-1 to TRBJ1-2; D unresolved. V was pared by 6 bases and J by 8 bases, with 13 bases between. Germline V gives CDR1 DFQATT, CDR2 SNEGSKA (reference sequence). This CDR3 contains 11 residues. In DNA, the CDR3 is TGCAGTGCCTCCGAATCGGGGGGCTACACCTTC. Encoded protein: CSASESGGYTF.

There are a few counts of this clone. The chain joins TRBV6-5 to TRBJ2-7; the D is unclear. The CDR3 sequence is 15 residues long. CDR1 MNHEY and CDR2 SVGAGI come from the germline V gene. Trimming took 0 bases from V and 2 from J, leaving 11 bases between them. The CDR3 reads CASSYSRDVTYEQYF. As DNA, the CDR3 is TGTGCCAGCAGTTACTCTCGTGACGTAACCTACGAGCAGTACTTC.

The CDR3 here is CASSVPLYEQFF. The CDR3 region has the DNA TGTGCCAGCAGTGTCCCTCTCTATGAGCAGTTCTTC. The V and J genes are TRBV6-1 and TRBJ2-1; D call uncertain. The CDR3 has 12 amino acids. Trimming took off 4 bases at V and 8 bases at J, with 9 bases between the two ends. CDR1 and CDR2 from the germline V gene are MNHNS and SASEGT.

This clone was counted ten times or more. The V and J genes are TRBV10-1 and TRBJ2-7; D possibly corresponds to TRBD2 (6 bases). Trimming removed 0 bases from V and 7 bases from J, with 13 bases in between. CDR1 is WNHNN, CDR2 SYGVQD, per germline (reference sequence). CDR3 length: 14 amino acids. The CDR3 DNA reads TGCGCCAGCAGTGAGTCGGCGGGGACGAGGGAGCAGTACTTC. This codes for CASSESAGTREQYF.